A selection of T cell receptor beta chains follows, all from one sample in a study of T cell responses to AZD1222 COVID-19 vaccine. Clones were read by immunoSEQ multiplex PCR, and TCRdb kept only the in-frame ones, dropping some. The repertoire holds 65,000 to 95,000 clones, with 70% to 90% as singletons. The material was peripheral blood, obtained 28 days after the second AZD1222 dose. These receptors came from an adult who received the AZD1222 COVID-19 vaccine. Each CDR3 is given with its conserved first and last residue. The D gene is left open where the match is weak. Expanded clones are given a class, and other clones once, few, many or no size at all.

abundance: medium-sized
j_gene: TRBJ2-2
d_gene: TRBD1
len: 16
v_gene: TRBV24-1
CDR3nt: TGTGCCACCAGTGATCCCGGGACAGGGACCACCGGGGAGCTGTTTTTT
CDR3aa: CATSDPGTGTTGELFF

abundance: few
j_gene: TRBJ1-4
d_gene: TRBD1
len: 15
v_gene: TRBV5-1
CDR3nt: TGCGCCAGCAGCTTGATCGGACAGGGCTTGGAAAAACTGTTTTTT
CDR3aa: CASSLIGQGLEKLFF

abundance: NA
j_gene: TRBJ1-4
d_gene: NA
len: 16
v_gene: TRBV6-5
CDR3nt: TGTGCCAGCAGTTACTCCAACCGAGGAACTAATGAAAAACTGTTTTTT
CDR3aa: CASSYSNRGTNEKLFF

abundance: NA
j_gene: TRBJ1-4
d_gene: TRBD1
len: 14
v_gene: TRBV6-5
CDR3nt: TGTGCCAGCAGTTGGGACAGGCTGAGGGAAAAACTGTTTTTT
CDR3aa: CASSWDRLREKLFF

abundance: NA
j_gene: TRBJ1-2
d_gene: TRBD1
len: 15
v_gene: TRBV10-3
CDR3nt: TGTGCCATCAGTGGACAGGGGGCTCTGAGCTATGGCTACACCTTC
CDR3aa: CAISGQGALSYGYTF

abundance: NA
j_gene: TRBJ2-1
d_gene: TRBD2
len: 16
v_gene: TRBV11-3
CDR3nt: TGTGCCAGCAGCTTAGAGGGTAGCGGGGGGTTCGGTGAGCAGTTCTTC
CDR3aa: CASSLEGSGGFGEQFF

abundance: NA
j_gene: TRBJ2-1
d_gene: TRBD2
len: 15
v_gene: TRBV7-9
CDR3nt: TGTGCCAGCAGCATAGGACTAGCGGGGGGTCATGAGCAGTTCTTC
CDR3aa: CASSIGLAGGHEQFF

abundance: NA
j_gene: TRBJ2-3
d_gene: TRBD1
len: 15
v_gene: TRBV11-2
CDR3nt: TGTGCCAGCAGCTTAGGGACAGGGGGCTCAGATACGCAGTATTTT
CDR3aa: CASSLGTGGSDTQYF

abundance: NA
j_gene: TRBJ1-6
d_gene: NA
len: 14
v_gene: TRBV5-6
CDR3nt: TGTGCCAGCACCTCACGGCAGTCAGATTCACCCCTCCACTTT
CDR3aa: CASTSRQSDSPLHF

abundance: few
j_gene: TRBJ2-1
d_gene: NA
len: 14
v_gene: TRBV3-1/TRBV3-2
CDR3nt: TGTGCCAGCAGCCAAGACTCTACGTACAATGAGCAGTTCTTC
CDR3aa: CASSQDSTYNEQFF

abundance: once
j_gene: TRBJ2-5
d_gene: TRBD1
len: 15
v_gene: TRBV5-4
CDR3nt: TGTGCCAGCAGCTCAAAACAGGGGATCCAAGAGACCCAGTACTTC
CDR3aa: CASSSKQGIQETQYF

abundance: once
j_gene: TRBJ2-3
d_gene: TRBD2
len: 17
v_gene: TRBV4-2
CDR3nt: TGTGCCAGCAGCCAAACGACTAGCGGGGCGACCACAGATACGCAGTATTTT
CDR3aa: CASSQTTSGATTDTQYF

abundance: NA
j_gene: TRBJ2-7
d_gene: TRBD2
len: 15
v_gene: TRBV6-5
CDR3nt: TGTGCCAGCAGTACCCCTAGCGGGGGGACCTACGAGCAGTACTTC
CDR3aa: CASSTPSGGTYEQYF

abundance: NA
j_gene: TRBJ2-7
d_gene: NA
len: 15
v_gene: TRBV5-1
CDR3nt: TGCGCCAGCAGCAACCGCCCCCAGGGTTTGGACGAGCAGTACTTC
CDR3aa: CASSNRPQGLDEQYF

abundance: NA
j_gene: TRBJ2-3
d_gene: TRBD1
len: 15
v_gene: TRBV9
CDR3nt: TGTGCCAGCAGCGTAGGGGGACAGGTGATAGATACGCAGTATTTT
CDR3aa: CASSVGGQVIDTQYF

abundance: NA
j_gene: TRBJ1-2
d_gene: NA
len: 11
v_gene: TRBV28
CDR3nt: TGTGCCAGCTGGACAGTGTTTGGCTACACCTTC
CDR3aa: CASWTVFGYTF

abundance: NA
j_gene: TRBJ1-5
d_gene: NA
len: 13
v_gene: TRBV7-9
CDR3nt: TGTGCCAGCAGCTTAGAGAGGGACCAGCCCCAGCATTTT
CDR3aa: CASSLERDQPQHF

abundance: NA
j_gene: TRBJ2-7
d_gene: NA
len: 14
v_gene: TRBV21-1
CDR3nt: TGTGCCAGCAGCGGCCGGGACAGGCCCTACGAGCAGTACTTC
CDR3aa: CASSGRDRPYEQYF

abundance: NA
j_gene: TRBJ1-4
d_gene: TRBD1
len: 14
v_gene: TRBV25-1
CDR3nt: TGTGCCAGCAGTGACCCGGGACAGGGGAAAAAACTGTTTTTT
CDR3aa: CASSDPGQGKKLFF

abundance: NA
j_gene: TRBJ2-7
d_gene: NA
len: 12
v_gene: TRBV12-3/TRBV12-4
CDR3nt: TGTGCCAGCAGGGGGCCCTACCACGAGCAGTACTTC
CDR3aa: CASRGPYHEQYF

abundance: few
j_gene: TRBJ1-2
d_gene: TRBD1
len: 15
v_gene: TRBV30
CDR3nt: TGTGCCTGCCCAGGCCCGGACAGGGAACCCTATGGCTACACCTTC
CDR3aa: CACPGPDREPYGYTF

abundance: NA
j_gene: TRBJ1-1
d_gene: NA
len: 15
v_gene: TRBV18
CDR3nt: TGTGCCAGCTCACCATTTAAGAGCCTGAGCACTGAAGCTTTCTTT
CDR3aa: CASSPFKSLSTEAFF

abundance: NA
j_gene: TRBJ1-6
d_gene: NA
len: 14
v_gene: TRBV6-5
CDR3nt: TGTGCCAGCACTAGTGGCTCCTATAATTCACCCCTCCACTTT
CDR3aa: CASTSGSYNSPLHF

abundance: NA
j_gene: TRBJ2-1
d_gene: TRBD1
len: 17
v_gene: TRBV30
CDR3nt: TGTGCCTGGAGGCTATCCCGGGACAGGGGGCCTGACAATGAGCAGTTCTTC
CDR3aa: CAWRLSRDRGPDNEQFF

abundance: NA
j_gene: TRBJ2-1
d_gene: NA
len: 14
v_gene: TRBV20-1
CDR3nt: TGCAGTGCTAGTAGGCTAGCGCGGTACAATGAGCAGTTCTTC
CDR3aa: CSASRLARYNEQFF

abundance: NA
j_gene: TRBJ2-7
d_gene: TRBD1
len: 13
v_gene: TRBV20-1
CDR3nt: TGCAGTGCTAGTCTGGGACAGCTATACGAGCAGTACTTC
CDR3aa: CSASLGQLYEQYF

abundance: NA
j_gene: TRBJ2-3
d_gene: TRBD1
len: 15
v_gene: TRBV5-8
CDR3nt: TGTGCCAGCAGCTCCGAGGCGACAGGGACAGATACGCAGTATTTT
CDR3aa: CASSSEATGTDTQYF

abundance: NA
j_gene: TRBJ2-5
d_gene: NA
len: 14
v_gene: TRBV7-9
CDR3nt: TGTGCCAGCAGCCGGGACAACTTCCAAGAGACCCAGTACTTC
CDR3aa: CASSRDNFQETQYF

abundance: NA
j_gene: TRBJ1-1
d_gene: NA
len: 12
v_gene: TRBV6-5
CDR3nt: TGTGCCAGCAGTTACGGTGGGCTTGAAGCTTTCTTT
CDR3aa: CASSYGGLEAFF

abundance: NA
j_gene: TRBJ2-7
d_gene: TRBD1
len: 19
v_gene: TRBV18
CDR3nt: TGTGCCAGCTCACCAGTGTTTGCCTCGTCAGACAGGGGATCCTACGAGCAGTACTTC
CDR3aa: CASSPVFASSDRGSYEQYF

abundance: NA
j_gene: TRBJ1-1
d_gene: NA
len: 12
v_gene: TRBV19
CDR3nt: TGTGCCAGTAGTATACCGGGACCTGAAGCTTTCTTT
CDR3aa: CASSIPGPEAFF

abundance: large
j_gene: TRBJ1-5
d_gene: NA
len: 15
v_gene: TRBV5-8
CDR3nt: TGTGCCAGCAGACCCGCCTTTTGGTACAATCAGCCCCAGCATTTT
CDR3aa: CASRPAFWYNQPQHF

abundance: NA
j_gene: TRBJ1-4
d_gene: NA
len: 12
v_gene: TRBV2
CDR3nt: TGTGCCGGAGCCCGCCCACCCGGGACGGCATTTTTT
CDR3aa: CAGARPPGTAFF

abundance: once
j_gene: TRBJ2-3
d_gene: TRBD2
len: 17
v_gene: TRBV3-1/TRBV3-2
CDR3nt: TGTGCCAGCAGCCAAGAGGGGAGGCGAGCGGGGGGAAATACGCAGTATTTT
CDR3aa: CASSQEGRRAGGNTQYF

abundance: once
j_gene: TRBJ2-7
d_gene: TRBD2
len: 18
v_gene: TRBV14
CDR3nt: TGTGCCAGCAGCCTGAGGCTAGCGGGGCTTGTGGGGAACTACGAGCAGTACTTC
CDR3aa: CASSLRLAGLVGNYEQYF

abundance: once
j_gene: TRBJ2-7
d_gene: NA
len: 14
v_gene: TRBV27
CDR3nt: TGTGCCAGCAGTTTATCTAGGACCGACTACGAGCAGTACTTC
CDR3aa: CASSLSRTDYEQYF

abundance: NA
j_gene: TRBJ1-1
d_gene: NA
len: 15
v_gene: TRBV5-4
CDR3nt: TGTGCCAGCAGCCCGACCGGGAGGGGGTACACTGAAGCTTTCTTT
CDR3aa: CASSPTGRGYTEAFF

abundance: NA
j_gene: TRBJ2-1
d_gene: TRBD2
len: 14
v_gene: TRBV19
CDR3nt: TGTGCCAGTAAGTCCCTAGCGGGGGAGAGTGAGCAGTTCTTC
CDR3aa: CASKSLAGESEQFF

abundance: NA
j_gene: TRBJ1-4
d_gene: NA
len: 17
v_gene: TRBV6-1
CDR3nt: TGTGCCAGCAGTGAACGCCAAGGGGAGGGGGTATTTGAAAAACTGTTTTTT
CDR3aa: CASSERQGEGVFEKLFF

abundance: NA
j_gene: TRBJ2-3
d_gene: NA
len: 14
v_gene: TRBV9
CDR3nt: TGTGCCAGCAGCGACGGGTTAAGCACAGATACGCAGTATTTT
CDR3aa: CASSDGLSTDTQYF

abundance: NA
j_gene: TRBJ2-3
d_gene: NA
len: 13
v_gene: TRBV6-6
CDR3nt: TGTGCCAGCAGTTACACAGGCACAGATACGCAGTATTTT
CDR3aa: CASSYTGTDTQYF

abundance: once
j_gene: TRBJ2-1
d_gene: NA
len: 13
v_gene: TRBV5-4
CDR3nt: TGTGCCAGCAGCACGGGCGTCTACAATGAGCAGTTCTTC
CDR3aa: CASSTGVYNEQFF

abundance: once
j_gene: TRBJ1-1
d_gene: NA
len: 14
v_gene: TRBV5-6
CDR3nt: TGTGCCAGCAGCTTCAACCTCTTAGGAACTGAAGCTTTCTTT
CDR3aa: CASSFNLLGTEAFF

abundance: NA
j_gene: TRBJ1-3
d_gene: NA
len: 14
v_gene: TRBV18
CDR3nt: TGTGCCAGCTCACCGACGGATTTTGGAAACACCATATATTTT
CDR3aa: CASSPTDFGNTIYF

abundance: NA
j_gene: TRBJ2-3
d_gene: TRBD2
len: 15
v_gene: TRBV28
CDR3nt: TGTGCCAGCAGCCGCCCTAGCGGGGGTGTATATACGCAGTATTTT
CDR3aa: CASSRPSGGVYTQYF

abundance: NA
j_gene: TRBJ2-7
d_gene: NA
len: 14
v_gene: TRBV4-1
CDR3nt: TGCGCCAGCAGCCAAGAGACAGGAGCCTACGAGCAGTACTTC
CDR3aa: CASSQETGAYEQYF

abundance: NA
j_gene: TRBJ1-6
d_gene: TRBD1
len: 14
v_gene: TRBV7-9
CDR3nt: TGTGCCAGCAGCTTGGACAGGGATAATTCACCCCTCCACTTT
CDR3aa: CASSLDRDNSPLHF

abundance: medium-sized
j_gene: TRBJ2-7
d_gene: TRBD1
len: 15
v_gene: TRBV11-2
CDR3nt: TGTGCCAGCAGCTTAGAACAGGGGAGCTCCTACGAGCAGTACTTC
CDR3aa: CASSLEQGSSYEQYF

abundance: NA
j_gene: TRBJ1-5
d_gene: NA
len: 14
v_gene: TRBV2
CDR3nt: TGTGCCAGCAGTGAATTATCGAGCAATCAGCCCCAGCATTTT
CDR3aa: CASSELSSNQPQHF

abundance: NA
j_gene: TRBJ1-4
d_gene: TRBD1
len: 16
v_gene: TRBV10-3
CDR3nt: TGTGCCATCAGTGAGTCGCAGGGGGCAACTAATGAAAAACTGTTTTTT
CDR3aa: CAISESQGATNEKLFF

abundance: NA
j_gene: TRBJ2-4
d_gene: NA
len: 13
v_gene: TRBV5-4
CDR3nt: TGTGCCAGCAGTTATGGACAGAAAAACATTCAGTACTTC
CDR3aa: CASSYGQKNIQYF

abundance: NA
j_gene: TRBJ1-1
d_gene: TRBD1
len: 14
v_gene: TRBV10-3
CDR3nt: TGTGCCATCAGGACAGGGGGTTTGAACACTGAAGCTTTCTTT
CDR3aa: CAIRTGGLNTEAFF